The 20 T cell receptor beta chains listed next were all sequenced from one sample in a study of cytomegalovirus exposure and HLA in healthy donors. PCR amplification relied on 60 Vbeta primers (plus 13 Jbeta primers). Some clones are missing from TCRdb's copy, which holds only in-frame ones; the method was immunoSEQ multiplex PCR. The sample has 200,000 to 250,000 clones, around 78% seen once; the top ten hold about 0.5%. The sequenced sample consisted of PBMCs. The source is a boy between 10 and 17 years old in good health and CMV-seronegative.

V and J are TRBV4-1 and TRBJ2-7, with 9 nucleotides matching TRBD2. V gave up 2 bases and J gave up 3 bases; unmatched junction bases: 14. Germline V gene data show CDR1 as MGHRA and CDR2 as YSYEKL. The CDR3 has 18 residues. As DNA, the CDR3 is TGCGCCAGCAGCCAACCTCGTAGCGGGGGCCCAAGATACTACGAGCAGTACTTC. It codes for CASSQPRSGGPRYYEQYF.

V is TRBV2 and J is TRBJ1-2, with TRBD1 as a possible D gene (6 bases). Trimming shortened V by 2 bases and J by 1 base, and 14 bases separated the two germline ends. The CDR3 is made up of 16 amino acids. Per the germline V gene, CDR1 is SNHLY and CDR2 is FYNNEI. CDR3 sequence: CASSEWAGAFNYGYTF. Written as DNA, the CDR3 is TGTGCCAGCAGTGAATGGGCAGGGGCATTTAACTATGGCTACACCTTC.

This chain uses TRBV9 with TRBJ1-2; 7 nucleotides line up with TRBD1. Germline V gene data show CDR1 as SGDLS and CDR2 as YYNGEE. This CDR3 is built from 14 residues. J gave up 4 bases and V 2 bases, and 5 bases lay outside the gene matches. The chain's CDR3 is CASSVRGQSYGYTF. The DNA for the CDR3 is TGTGCCAGCAGCGTGAGGGGACAGTCCTATGGCTACACCTTC.

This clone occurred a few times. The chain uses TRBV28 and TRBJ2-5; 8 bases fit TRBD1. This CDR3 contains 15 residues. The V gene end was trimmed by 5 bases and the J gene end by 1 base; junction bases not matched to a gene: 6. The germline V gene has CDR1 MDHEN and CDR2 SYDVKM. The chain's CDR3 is CASSPRGLLQETQYF. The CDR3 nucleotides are TGTGCCAGCAGTCCCAGGGGGCTACTCCAAGAGACCCAGTACTTC. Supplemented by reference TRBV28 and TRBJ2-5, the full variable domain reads DVKVTQSSRYLVKRTGEKVFLECVQDMDHENMFWYRQDPGLGLRLIYFSYDVKMKEKGDIPEGYSVSREKKERFSLILESASTNQTSMYLCASSPRGLLQETQYFGPGTRLLVL.

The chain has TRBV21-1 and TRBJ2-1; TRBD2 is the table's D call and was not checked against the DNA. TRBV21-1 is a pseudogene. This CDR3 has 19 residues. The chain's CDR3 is CASSNYEGGPIKSYNEQFF. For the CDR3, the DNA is TGTGCCAGCAGCAATTATGAGGGAGGGCCTATTAAGTCCTACAATGAGCAGTTCTTC.

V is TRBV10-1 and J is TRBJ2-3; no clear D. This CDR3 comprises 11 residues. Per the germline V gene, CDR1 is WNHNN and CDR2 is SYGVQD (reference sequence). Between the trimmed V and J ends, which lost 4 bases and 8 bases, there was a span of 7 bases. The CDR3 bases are TGCGCCAGCAGTGGGAGTGTTACGCAGTATTTT. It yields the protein CASSGSVTQYF.

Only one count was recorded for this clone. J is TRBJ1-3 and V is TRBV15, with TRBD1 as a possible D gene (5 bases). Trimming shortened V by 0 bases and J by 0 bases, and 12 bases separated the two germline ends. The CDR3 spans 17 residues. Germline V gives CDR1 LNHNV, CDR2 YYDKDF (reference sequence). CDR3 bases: TGTGCCACCAGCAGAGACCCAGGGCTACGCTCTGGAAACACCATATATTTT. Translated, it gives CATSRDPGLRSGNTIYF.

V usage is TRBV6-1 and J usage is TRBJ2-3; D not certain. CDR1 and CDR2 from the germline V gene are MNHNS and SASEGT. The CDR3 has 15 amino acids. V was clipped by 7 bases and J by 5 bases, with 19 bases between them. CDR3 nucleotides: TGTGCCAGCACCCCCTTAAGTAGCATGGTAGATACGCAGTATTTT. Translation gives CASTPLSSMVDTQYF.

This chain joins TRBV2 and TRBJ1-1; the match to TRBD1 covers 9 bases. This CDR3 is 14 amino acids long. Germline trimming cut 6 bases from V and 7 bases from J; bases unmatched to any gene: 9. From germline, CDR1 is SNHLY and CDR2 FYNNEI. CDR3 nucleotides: TGTGCCAGCAGAGAGAACAGGGGGCGGGTTGAAGCTTTCTTT. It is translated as CASRENRGRVEAFF.

The CDR3 here is CASRRSGSELAGEQFF. DNA of the CDR3: TGTGCCAGCCGACGGTCCGGGTCGGAGCTAGCGGGGGAGCAGTTCTTC. The gene calls are TRBV18 and TRBJ2-1; TRBD2 matches at 9 bases. There are 16 residues in the CDR3. J lost 10 bases, V lost 8 bases, and 18 bases had no gene match. CDR1 and CDR2 (germline): KGHSH, LQKENI. The full variable domain, its missing parts supplied by reference TRBV18 and TRBJ2-1, is NAGVMQNPRHLVRRRGQEARLRCSPMKGHSHVYWYRQLPEEGLKFMVYLQKENIIDESGMPKERFSAEFPKEGPSILRIQQVVRGDSAAYFCASRRSGSELAGEQFFGPGTRLTVL.

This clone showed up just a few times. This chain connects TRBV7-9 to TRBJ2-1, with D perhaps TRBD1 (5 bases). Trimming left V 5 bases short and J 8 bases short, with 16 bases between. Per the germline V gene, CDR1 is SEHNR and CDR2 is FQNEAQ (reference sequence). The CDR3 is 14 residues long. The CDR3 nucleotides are TGTGCCAGCAGCCCGCAGGGTGAGGTCGATGAGCAGTTCTTC. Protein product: CASSPQGEVDEQFF.

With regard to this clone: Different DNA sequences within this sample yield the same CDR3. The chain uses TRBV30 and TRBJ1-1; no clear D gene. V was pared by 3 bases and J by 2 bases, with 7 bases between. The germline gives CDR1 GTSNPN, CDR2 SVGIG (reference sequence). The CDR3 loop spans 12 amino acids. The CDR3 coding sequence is TGTGCCTGGAGGCAGGAAAACACTGAAGCTTTCTTT. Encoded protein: CAWRQENTEAFF.

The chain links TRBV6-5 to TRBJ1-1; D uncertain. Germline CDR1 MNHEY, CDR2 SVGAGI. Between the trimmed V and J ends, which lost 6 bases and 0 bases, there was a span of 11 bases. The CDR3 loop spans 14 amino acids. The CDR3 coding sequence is TGTGCCAGCAGCCCTAGCAGGATGAACACTGAAGCTTTCTTT. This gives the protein CASSPSRMNTEAFF.

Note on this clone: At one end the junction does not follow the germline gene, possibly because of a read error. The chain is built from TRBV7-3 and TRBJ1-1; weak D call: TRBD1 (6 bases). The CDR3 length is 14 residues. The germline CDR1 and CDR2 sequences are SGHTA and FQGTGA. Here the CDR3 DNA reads TGTTCCAGCAGCGCCCAGGGGTCTAACACTGAAGCTTTCTTT. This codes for CSSSAQGSNTEAFF. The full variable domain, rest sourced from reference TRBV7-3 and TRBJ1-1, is GAGVSQTPSNKVTEKGKYVELRCDPISGHTALYWYRQSLGQGPEFLIYFQGTGAADDSGLPNDRFFAVRPEGSVSTLKIQRTERGDSAVYLCSSSAQGSNTEAFFGQGTRLTVV.

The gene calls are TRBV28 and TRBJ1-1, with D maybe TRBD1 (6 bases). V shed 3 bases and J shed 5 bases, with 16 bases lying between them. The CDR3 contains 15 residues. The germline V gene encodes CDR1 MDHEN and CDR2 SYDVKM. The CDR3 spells CASSLASWQGTEAFF. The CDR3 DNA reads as TGTGCCAGCAGTTTGGCCTCTTGGCAGGGGACTGAAGCTTTCTTT.

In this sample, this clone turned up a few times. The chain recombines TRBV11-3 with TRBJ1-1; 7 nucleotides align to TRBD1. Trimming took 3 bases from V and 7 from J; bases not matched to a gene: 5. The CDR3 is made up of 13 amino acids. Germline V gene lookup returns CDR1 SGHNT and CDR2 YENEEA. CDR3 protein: CASSFDRAYEAFF. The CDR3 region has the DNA TGTGCCAGCAGCTTCGACAGGGCTTATGAAGCTTTCTTT.

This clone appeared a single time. The CDR3, as DNA: TGCGCCAGCAGCCCGGGGGGAGGAGGGTTCTCCTACGAGCAGTACTTC. The encoded protein is CASSPGGGGFSYEQYF. This rearrangement joins TRBV5-1 to TRBJ2-7, with TRBD2 matching 7 bases. Germline-derived CDR1 and CDR2 are SGHRS and YFSETQ. V was pared by 4 bases and J by 0 bases, with 10 bases of the junction left unmatched. This CDR3 is 16 amino acids long. The full variable domain, in which reference TRBV5-1 and TRBJ2-7 provide the parts outside the CDR3, is KAGVTQTPRYLIKTRGQQVTLSCSPISGHRSVSWYQQTPGQGLQFLFEYFSETQRNKGNFPGRFSGRQFSNSRSEMNVSTLELGDSALYLCASSPGGGGFSYEQYFGPGTRLTVT.

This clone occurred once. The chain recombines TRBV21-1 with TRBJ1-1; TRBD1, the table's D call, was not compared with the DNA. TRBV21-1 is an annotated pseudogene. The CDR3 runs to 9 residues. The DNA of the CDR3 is TGTGCCATACAGGTTGAAGCTTTCTTT. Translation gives CAIQVEAFF.

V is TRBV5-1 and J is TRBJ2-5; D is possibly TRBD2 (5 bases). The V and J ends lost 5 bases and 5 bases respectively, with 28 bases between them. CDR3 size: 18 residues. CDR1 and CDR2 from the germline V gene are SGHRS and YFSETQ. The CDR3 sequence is CASSHHRLSAAGFETQYF. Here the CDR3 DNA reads TGCGCCAGCAGTCACCACCGACTCTCAGCGGCCGGCTTCGAGACCCAGTACTTC.

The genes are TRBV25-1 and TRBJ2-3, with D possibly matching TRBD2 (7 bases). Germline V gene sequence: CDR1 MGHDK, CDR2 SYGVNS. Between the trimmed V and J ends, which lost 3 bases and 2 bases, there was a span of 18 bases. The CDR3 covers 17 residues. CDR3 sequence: CASSDFWGGGTTDTQYF. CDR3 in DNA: TGTGCCAGCAGTGACTTTTGGGGCGGGGGCACCACAGATACGCAGTATTTT.